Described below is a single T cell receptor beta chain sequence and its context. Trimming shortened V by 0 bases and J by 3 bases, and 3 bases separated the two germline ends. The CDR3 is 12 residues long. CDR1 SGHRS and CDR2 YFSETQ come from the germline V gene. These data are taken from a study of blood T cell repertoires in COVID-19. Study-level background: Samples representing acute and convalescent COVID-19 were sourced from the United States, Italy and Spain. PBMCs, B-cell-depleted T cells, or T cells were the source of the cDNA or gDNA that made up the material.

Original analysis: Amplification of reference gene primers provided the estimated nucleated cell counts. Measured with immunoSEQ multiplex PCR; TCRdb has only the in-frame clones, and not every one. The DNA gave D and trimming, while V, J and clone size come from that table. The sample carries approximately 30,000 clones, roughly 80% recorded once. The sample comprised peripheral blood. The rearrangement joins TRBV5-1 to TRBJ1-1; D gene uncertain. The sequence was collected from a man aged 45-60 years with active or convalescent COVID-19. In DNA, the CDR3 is TGCGCCAGCAGCTTGGGAGACACTGAAGCTTTCTTT. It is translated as CASSLGDTEAFF.